This TCR beta chain was found in a study of T cells after yellow fever vaccination. Study results and caveats: Post-booster repertoires again held most primary-vaccination clones (roughly 96% CD4, over 80% CD8). The secondary response was weaker, and its peak arrived faster, on day 5 versus 15.

As TCR cDNA was made by 5'RACE template switching, a universal primer site and UMIs were added. TCRdb itself ran the 5' RACE reads through MiXCR, one entry per CDR3 protein. The table lists about 47,000 distinct CDR3 sequences, roughly 7.5% of them singletons. This clonotype was seen a few times. Its antigen is unidentified. The germline gives CDR1 MNHNS, CDR2 SASEGT. The CDR3 loop spans 16 amino acids. V was clipped by 6 bases and J by 5 bases, with 20 bases between them. The specimen was CD8+ T cells sorted from PBMCs, collected less than 16 days after the first yellow fever vaccination. This receptor was taken from a man between 18 and 35 years old who received the YFV17D yellow fever vaccine. This chain connects TRBV6-1 to TRBJ1-5; tentatively, D is TRBD1 (6 bases). The CDR3 sequence is CASRELGGTGDQPQHF. The CDR3 coding sequence is TGTGCCAGCAGGGAATTGGGGGGCACAGGTGATCAGCCCCAGCATTTT.